The 23 T cell receptor beta chains below come from one sample, sequenced in a study of T cells in Graves' hyperthyroidism and ophthalmopathy. The CDR3 regions of TCR beta were amplified from RNA transcripts. Initially, a first-round RT-PCR of the TCR CDR3 employed the HTBI primer set. TCRdb used MiXCR to reprocess the multiplex PCR reads, holding one entry per CDR3 protein. The sample records fewer than 750,000 distinct CDR3 sequences, roughly 15% being singletons. Material: blood. The receptors originated from a woman between 40 and 55 years old with Graves' ophthalmopathy.

The V and J genes are TRBV4-1 and TRBJ1-5; unclear D gene. Germline lookup yields CDR1 MGHRA and CDR2 YSYEKL. CDR3 length: 14 amino acids. V lost 4 bases, J lost 1 base, and 8 bases lay in between. CDR3 amino acids: CASSPIGSNQPQHF. Written as DNA, the CDR3 is TGCGCCAGCAGCCCGATTGGGAGCAATCAGCCCCAGCATTTT.

This clonotype has ten or more counts. The CDR3 sequence: CAITRDREAHGYTF. DNA for the CDR3: TGTGCCATCACCCGGGACAGGGAGGCCCATGGCTACACCTTC. The chain combines TRBV10-3 with TRBJ1-2, with 9 bases identical to TRBD1. This CDR3 contains 14 residues. The germline V gene has CDR1 ENHRY and CDR2 SYGVKD. V dropped 7 bases and J dropped 6; count of bases not matched to a gene: 9.

This clonotype was seen at least ten times. The genes are TRBV20-1 and TRBJ2-5; TRBD1 matches at 9 bases. The CDR3 covers 14 residues. Germline trimming cut 5 bases from V and 5 bases from J; bases unmatched to any gene: 9. The germline V gene encodes CDR1 DFQATT and CDR2 SNEGSKA (reference sequence). Written as DNA, the CDR3 is TGCAGTGCTTCGCACGGACAGGGGCAGGAGACCCAGTACTTC. Protein: CSASHGQGQETQYF.

This clonotype was counted many times. The V and J genes are TRBV15 and TRBJ2-7, with D possibly being TRBD2 (6 bases). This CDR3 is 15 amino acids long. Germline values: CDR1 LNHNV, CDR2 YYDKDF (reference sequence). With 5 bases removed from V and 0 bases from J, the gap between germline ends came to 14 bases. CDR3 nucleotide sequence: TGTGCCACCAGCCCTACCCTAGCGAGCTCCTACGAGCAGTACTTC. Encoded protein: CATSPTLASSYEQYF.

This clonotype came up many times. CDR3 region: CATSPRKNGYTF. The CDR3 DNA reads TGTGCCACCAGTCCAAGGAAGAATGGCTACACCTTC. V and J are TRBV15 and TRBJ1-2, with D unclear. The CDR3 has 12 amino acids. V lost 6 bases and J 6 bases, leaving 11 bases between the germline ends. Germline loops: CDR1 LNHNV, CDR2 YYDKDF (reference sequence).

The V gene is TRBV19, the J gene TRBJ1-2, with D possibly being TRBD1 (5 bases). The CDR3 has 15 residues. Trimming removed 5 bases from V and 3 bases from J, with 16 bases in between. Germline CDR1 is LNHDA and CDR2 is SQIVND (reference sequence). The CDR3 DNA reads as TGTGCCAGTAGTCCGGCGGGGGGAAGTTACTATGGCTACACCTTC. As protein: CASSPAGGSYYGYTF.

In this sample, this clonotype turned up many times. The chain has TRBV10-2 and TRBJ2-7; tentatively, D is TRBD2 (6 bases). V lost 6 bases, J lost 6 bases, and 12 bases lay in between. From germline, CDR1 is WSHSY and CDR2 SAAADI. CDR3 length: 12 residues. The CDR3 DNA reads TGCGCCAGCAGGGAGGGTGGCCCCGAGCAGTACTTC. This translates into CASREGGPEQYF.

This clonotype was recorded many times. This chain uses TRBV6-5 with TRBJ1-3; D remains ambiguous. V was trimmed by 0 bases and J by 4 bases, leaving 4 bases between them. From germline, CDR1 is MNHEY and CDR2 SVGAGI. The CDR3 covers 13 residues. CDR3 in DNA: TGTGCCAGCAGTTACTCAGTCGGAAACACCATATATTTT. As protein: CASSYSVGNTIYF.

This clonotype was detected ten times or more. The chain links TRBV7-3 to TRBJ2-5; D unclear. The CDR3 is made up of 14 amino acids. Trimming left V 3 bases short and J 5 bases short, with 13 bases between. Germline values: CDR1 SGHTA, CDR2 FQGTGA. CDR3 DNA: TGTGCCAGCAGCTTGACACCGGGTGCGGAGACCCAGTACTTC. Amino acids: CASSLTPGAETQYF.

This chain joins TRBV12-3 or TRBV12-4 and TRBJ2-7, with D tentatively TRBD1 (6 bases). The CDR3 is made up of 15 amino acids. V was shortened by 6 bases and J by 1 base, with 16 bases between the two germline ends. CDR3 protein: CASRRQDSWSYEQYF. Written as DNA, the CDR3 is TGTGCCAGCAGGAGACAGGATAGCTGGTCCTACGAGCAGTACTTC.

This clonotype was observed a few times. The J gene is TRBJ1-1, the V gene TRBV2; a weak D match, TRBD1 (6 bases). The V end lost 1 base, the J end lost 10 bases, and 13 bases lay between the germline ends. This CDR3 contains 13 residues. Germline CDR1 is SNHLY and CDR2 is FYNNEI. The DNA of the CDR3 is TGTGCCAGCAGTGAAGAGTACAGGGCCGCAGCTTTCTTT. Translated, it gives CASSEEYRAAAFF.

This clonotype was counted many times. This sequence joins TRBV19 and TRBJ1-1; D call uncertain. Trimming took 4 bases from V and 2 from J, leaving 11 bases between them. The length of the CDR3 is 14 residues. Germline-derived CDR1 and CDR2 are LNHDA and SQIVND (reference sequence). This CDR3 is CASSNPTANTEAFF. In DNA form, the CDR3 reads TGTGCCAGTAGTAACCCGACGGCAAACACTGAAGCTTTCTTT.

The chain carries TRBV3-1 and TRBJ2-5, with D possibly matching TRBD1 (6 bases). Trimming stripped 2 bases from V and 4 bases from J, with 23 bases between. The CDR3 totals 18 residues. The germline V gene encodes CDR1 LGHDT and CDR2 YNNKEL (reference sequence). CDR3 DNA: TGTGCCAGCAGCCAACCTTACAGGGCGAGTGCATGGGGAGAGACCCAGTACTTC. Its protein is CASSQPYRASAWGETQYF.

This clonotype was seen repeatedly, ten times or more. Germline is not matched at one junction end, which may reflect a read error. The V and J genes are TRBV12-3 or TRBV12-4 and TRBJ1-2; no firm D call. This CDR3 spans 12 amino acids. The CDR3 loop is CASSVGYSGCTF. The CDR3 nucleotides read TGTGCCAGCAGTGTCGGGTATTCTGGCTGCACCTTC.

This clonotype came up many times. The V call is TRBV6-5, the J call TRBJ1-2; D ambiguous. V lost 5 bases and J 2 bases, leaving 18 bases between the germline ends. This CDR3 has 16 residues. CDR1 and CDR2 (germline): MNHEY, SVGAGI. The CDR3 sequence is CASSHGRLTTNYGYTF. The CDR3 coding sequence is TGTGCCAGCAGTCATGGACGGTTAACAACAAACTATGGCTACACCTTC.

This clonotype appeared many times. In DNA, the CDR3 is TGTGCCAGCAGTCCTCGACCCGGGACAGGCCCCTACGAGCAGTACTTC. Its translation: CASSPRPGTGPYEQYF. This chain joins TRBV28 and TRBJ2-7; TRBD1 matches 8 bases. V lost 5 bases, J lost 2 bases, and 11 bases stayed unmatched. Germline V gives CDR1 MDHEN, CDR2 SYDVKM. This CDR3 contains 16 residues. The full variable domain, rest sourced from reference TRBV28 and TRBJ2-7, is DVKVTQSSRYLVKRTGEKVFLECVQDMDHENMFWYRQDPGLGLRLIYFSYDVKMKEKGDIPEGYSVSREKKERFSLILESASTNQTSMYLCASSPRPGTGPYEQYFGPGTRLTVT.

This clonotype was seen ten or more times. The rearrangement links TRBV29-1 to TRBJ2-7, with 9 positions matching TRBD1. Germline CDR1 reads SQVTM; CDR2 reads ANQGSEA. The CDR3 sequence is 15 residues long. V was clipped by 5 bases and J by 3 bases; unmatched bases: 11. The chain's CDR3 is CSVLPRTGEGYEQYF. DNA of the CDR3: TGCAGCGTTCTTCCTAGGACAGGGGAGGGCTACGAGCAGTACTTC.

This clonotype came up many times. The chain combines TRBV6-5 with TRBJ2-2, with a tentative D call TRBD1 (5 bases). The CDR3 is 17 residues long. Germline V gene lookup returns CDR1 MNHEY and CDR2 SVGAGI. Trimming cost V 4 bases and J 3 bases, with 18 bases left between them. In DNA form, the CDR3 reads TGTGCCAGCAGTTTTCGTGGGGCAGGAAGGGACACCGGGGAGCTGTTTTTT. It codes for CASSFRGAGRDTGELFF.

Ten or more counts support this clonotype. The J gene is TRBJ2-7, the V gene TRBV6-2 or TRBV6-3; D unresolved. Germline values: CDR1 MNHEY, CDR2 SVGEGT. The V gene lost 8 bases and the J gene lost 2 bases, with 16 bases spanning the gap. The CDR3 length is 14 residues. This CDR3 reads CASAHQAGTYEQYF. In DNA, the CDR3 is TGTGCCAGCGCCCACCAAGCAGGAACCTACGAGCAGTACTTC.

V is TRBV19 and J is TRBJ2-2, with 10 nucleotides matching TRBD2. V shed 5 bases and J 3 bases; nucleotides not matched to a gene: 12. Germline assignment: CDR1 LNHDA and CDR2 SQIVND (reference sequence). The CDR3 is 18 amino acids. In nucleotides, the CDR3 is TGTGCCAGTAGTTCCCAACCCCCTAGCGGGGGATACACCGGGGAGCTGTTTTTT. Encoded protein: CASSSQPPSGGYTGELFF. Using reference TRBV19 and TRBJ2-2 for the parts outside the CDR3, the full variable domain is DGGITQSPKYLFRKEGQNVTLSCEQNLNHDAMYWYRQDPGQGLRLIYYSQIVNDFQKGDIAEGYSVSREKKESFPLTVTSAQKNPTAFYLCASSSQPPSGGYTGELFFGEGSRLTVL.

This clonotype occurred many times. The CDR3 sequence: CSARDFLDHVETQYF. Here the CDR3 DNA reads TGCAGTGCTAGAGACTTCTTGGACCACGTAGAGACCCAGTACTTC. The chain carries TRBV20-1 and TRBJ2-5; D call uncertain. CDR1 is DFQATT, CDR2 SNEGSKA, per germline (reference sequence). Trimming removed 0 bases from V and 4 bases from J, with 15 bases in between. The CDR3 spans 15 residues.

This clonotype has a count of ten or more. The chain has TRBV4-1 and TRBJ1-3, with D possibly being TRBD1 (5 bases). Per germline, CDR1 MGHRA and CDR2 YSYEKL. CDR3 length: 17 residues. Trimming stripped 2 bases from V and 0 bases from J, with 14 bases between. The CDR3 DNA is TGCGCCAGCAGCCAAAGATGGGGCCTACGCTCTGGAAACACCATATATTTT. This encodes CASSQRWGLRSGNTIYF.

The J gene is TRBJ2-7, the V gene TRBV12-3 or TRBV12-4; perhaps TRBD2 as D (6 bases). V was shortened by 5 bases and J by 2 bases, with 19 bases between the two germline ends. The CDR3 has 16 residues. The CDR3 nucleotides read TGTGCCAGCAGTGGGGACGGGGGACCGATTCCCTACGAGCAGTACTTC. This sequence encodes CASSGDGGPIPYEQYF.